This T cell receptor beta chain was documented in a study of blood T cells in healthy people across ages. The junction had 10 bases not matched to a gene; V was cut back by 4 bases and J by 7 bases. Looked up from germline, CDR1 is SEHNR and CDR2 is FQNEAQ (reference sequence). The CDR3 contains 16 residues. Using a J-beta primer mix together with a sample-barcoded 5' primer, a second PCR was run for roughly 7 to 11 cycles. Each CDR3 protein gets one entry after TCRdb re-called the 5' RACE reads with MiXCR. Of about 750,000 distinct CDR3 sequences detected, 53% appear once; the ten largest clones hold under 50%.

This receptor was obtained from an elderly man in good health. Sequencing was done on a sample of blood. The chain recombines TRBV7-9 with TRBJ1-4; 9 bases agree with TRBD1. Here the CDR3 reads CASSWPTGTGSEKLFF. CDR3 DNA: TGTGCCAGCAGCTGGCCCACCGGGACAGGGAGTGAAAAACTGTTTTTT.